The rows below give T cell receptor beta chains drawn from one sample of a study of blood T cell repertoires in COVID-19. The data were produced by immunoSEQ multiplex PCR, yet TCRdb's version contains in-frame clones alone and is incomplete. The top ten hold roughly 16% of the sample, which has approximately 28,000 clones, about 85% seen once. Sequences were obtained from peripheral blood. Receptor source: a woman aged 55-69 years with acute or convalescent COVID-19. Both conserved end residues are part of each CDR3. The order of the fields is CDR3 DNA, CDR3 protein, V gene, D gene, clone size, J gene. A D gene is named only where the DNA matches it firmly. The size entry is marked missing in some rows and otherwise reads once, few, many or a size class.

TGCGCCAGCAGCCGGGAACCCCGGGTTAACAATGAGCAGTTCTTC | CASSREPRVNNEQFF | TRBV5-1 | NA | NA | TRBJ2-1
TGTGCCAGCAGTGAACAGGGAGGTGGGCGAGATACGCAGTATTTT | CASSEQGGGRDTQYF | TRBV2 | NA | NA | TRBJ2-3
TGTGCCATCAGTGATTCCCCAGGGGATGGCTACACCTTC | CAISDSPGDGYTF | TRBV10-3 | NA | NA | TRBJ1-2
TGTGCCAGCAGCTCCCTGACCCGGGACAGGGGCGGTAACTATGGCTACACCTTC | CASSSLTRDRGGNYGYTF | TRBV7-8 | TRBD1 | NA | TRBJ1-2
TGTGCCACCAGTGGTTTCCGCGGGACAGATACGCAGTATTTT | CATSGFRGTDTQYF | TRBV24-1 | NA | NA | TRBJ2-3
TGTGCCAGCAAGGAGGGAAGAGAAAAACTGTTTTTT | CASKEGREKLFF | TRBV2 | NA | few | TRBJ1-4
TGTGCCAACGGACAGGGTCGAGAGACCCAGTACTTC | CANGQGRETQYF | TRBV28 | TRBD1 | NA | TRBJ2-5
TGTGCCAGCAGCTTAGGACACCTGTCCTACGAGCAGTACTTC | CASSLGHLSYEQYF | TRBV11-2 | NA | NA | TRBJ2-7
TGTGCCAGCAGTAAATACCAGGAGCAGTACTTC | CASSKYQEQYF | TRBV5-6 | NA | NA | TRBJ2-7
TGTGCCTGGAGTGTACCTCACGAGGGTCGGACTGGATCCTATGGCTACACCTTC | CAWSVPHEGRTGSYGYTF | TRBV30 | NA | few | TRBJ1-2
TGTGCCAGCAGCTCCGGGACAGGGGACACTGAAGCTTTCTTT | CASSSGTGDTEAFF | TRBV7-3 | TRBD1 | NA | TRBJ1-1
TGTGCCAGCAGTTACAAAGCAGGAACGGGGGGCACTGATGATACCGGGGAGCTGTTTTTT | CASSYKAGTGGTDDTGELFF | TRBV6-2/TRBV6-3 | NA | NA | TRBJ2-2
TGTGCCAGCAGCTTAGAGCTGGCTGGCCGGGGGGCCAATGGCTACACCTTC | CASSLELAGRGANGYTF | TRBV7-8 | NA | NA | TRBJ1-2
TGTGCCAGCACGCGGGGCGGGGAGACCCAGTACTTC | CASTRGGETQYF | TRBV6-5 | NA | NA | TRBJ2-5
TGTGCCAGCAGCGTATCGACAGGCTATAACTATGGCTACACCTTC | CASSVSTGYNYGYTF | TRBV9 | NA | NA | TRBJ1-2
TGTGCCAGCAGCGGGCAGGGGTCAGAGACCCAGTACTTC | CASSGQGSETQYF | TRBV11-3 | NA | NA | TRBJ2-5
TGTGCCAGCTCACAAGGGCCGTCCGGGGGTGGCTACACCTTC | CASSQGPSGGGYTF | TRBV18 | NA | once | TRBJ1-2
TGCGCCAGCAGCTTGGGGTTGGGCAGGCCCTTCTTT | CASSLGLGRPFF | TRBV5-1 | NA | once | TRBJ1-1
TGTGCCAGCAGTGGATCAGGGGTCCCGAACAATGAGCAGTTCTTC | CASSGSGVPNNEQFF | TRBV2 | NA | NA | TRBJ2-1
TGTGCCAGAAGCTTGTGTGGCTGGCTAGCGGGGGCTAACACTAGCACAGATACGCAGTATTTT | CARSLCGWLAGANTSTDTQYF | TRBV5-3 | TRBD2 | NA | TRBJ2-3
TGCAGTGCTAGTCCGCCGGACAGGCTGAACACTGAAGCTTTCTTT | CSASPPDRLNTEAFF | TRBV20-1 | TRBD1 | NA | TRBJ1-1
TGTGCCAGCAGCGGAGGGGGGGGATATAGCAATCAGCCCCAGCATTTT | CASSGGGGYSNQPQHF | TRBV21-1 | NA | NA | TRBJ1-5
TGTGCCAGCAGCTTGTATGGCCAGCCCCAGCATTTT | CASSLYGQPQHF | TRBV5-8 | NA | few | TRBJ1-5
TGTGCCAGCACCCCCACTGACAGGGGCCTTGGCTACACCTTC | CASTPTDRGLGYTF | TRBV6-5 | TRBD1 | NA | TRBJ1-2
TGTGCCAGCAGCTTATCTCCGGGGGTCGGGGAGCTGTTTTTT | CASSLSPGVGELFF | TRBV7-7 | NA | NA | TRBJ2-2
TGTGCCAGCAGTGACAGGGTAGGATCACCCCTCCACTTT | CASSDRVGSPLHF | TRBV25-1 | NA | NA | TRBJ1-6
TGTGCCAGCAGCGTAGCTTCGGGGGACTACAATGAGCAGTTCTTC | CASSVASGDYNEQFF | TRBV9 | NA | NA | TRBJ2-1
TGTGCCAGCAGTTGGGGCGAGGCGGGGGACACTGAAGCTTTCTTT | CASSWGEAGDTEAFF | TRBV27 | NA | NA | TRBJ1-1
TGCAGTGCTAGATTGCAGGTTGAAGCTTTCTTT | CSARLQVEAFF | TRBV20-1 | NA | NA | TRBJ1-1
TGTGCCAGCAGCTTGATCACAGGGGACTCAGGGGGCTACACCTTC | CASSLITGDSGGYTF | TRBV11-1 | TRBD1 | few | TRBJ1-2
TGCGCCAGCAGCTTGGGACAGGGGGCTTATGGCTACACCTTC | CASSLGQGAYGYTF | TRBV5-1 | TRBD1 | NA | TRBJ1-2